What follows are 5 T cell receptor beta chains derived from one specimen sequenced in a study of T cell responses to AZD1222 COVID-19 vaccine. Libraries were prepared by immunoSEQ multiplex PCR; TCRdb keeps only in-frame clonotypes and omits some of them. The sample yields more than 100,000 clones, about nine tenths seen once. Source: peripheral blood, taken on day 0 of AZD1222 vaccination. These receptors were obtained from an adult in good health.

This chain joins TRBV3-1 (or the pseudogene TRBV3-2) and TRBJ2-7, with 11 bases fitting TRBD1. The CDR3 totals 15 residues. V trimming: 1 base; J trimming: 5 bases; junction bases outside the gene matches: 4. Germline values: CDR1 LGHDT, CDR2 YNNKEL (reference sequence). The CDR3 nucleotides are TGTGCCAGCAGCCAAGTCCGGACAGGGGGCAACGAGCAGTACTTC. It specifies CASSQVRTGGNEQYF.

In this sample, this clone turned up a few times. This chain joins TRBV28 and TRBJ1-6; D gene ambiguous. CDR3 length equals 12 residues. V was shortened by 2 bases and J by 8 bases, with 4 bases between the two germline ends. CDR1 is MDHEN and CDR2 is SYDVKM in the germline V gene. The CDR3 loop is CASSLNHSPLHF. The CDR3 DNA is TGTGCCAGCAGTTTAAACCATTCACCCCTCCACTTT. Drawing the rest from reference TRBV28 and TRBJ1-6, the complete variable domain is DVKVTQSSRYLVKRTGEKVFLECVQDMDHENMFWYRQDPGLGLRLIYFSYDVKMKEKGDIPEGYSVSREKKERFSLILESASTNQTSMYLCASSLNHSPLHFGNGTRLTVT.

This clone appeared once. This chain connects TRBV9 to TRBJ2-1; 7 nucleotides align to TRBD1. From germline, CDR1 is SGDLS and CDR2 YYNGEE. With V trimmed by 5 bases and J by 3 bases, 8 bases remained unmatched. The CDR3 sequence is 15 residues long. CDR3 DNA: TGTGCCAGCAGTGTTACAGGGGATCTCTACAATGAGCAGTTCTTC. Amino acids: CASSVTGDLYNEQFF.

The chain employs TRBV10-2 and TRBJ2-1, with D uncertain. V was cut by 4 bases and J by 10 bases, with 14 bases left in between. Germline assignment: CDR1 WSHSY and CDR2 SAAADI. The length of the CDR3 is 13 residues. CDR3 loop: CASSVSNAAEQFF. CDR3 bases: TGCGCCAGCAGTGTGAGTAATGCTGCGGAGCAGTTCTTC.

V and J are TRBV11-2 and TRBJ2-2, with a possible D match to TRBD2 (5 bases). V gave up 0 bases and J gave up 8 bases, with 7 bases separating them. The CDR3 spans 13 residues. Germline CDR1 SGHAT, CDR2 FQNNGV. DNA of the CDR3: TGTGCCAGCAGCTTAGATCGGGATGGGGAGCTGTTTTTT. It translates to CASSLDRDGELFF.